This T cell receptor (beta chain) was identified during a study of CD8+ T cells in alopecia areata (dated by TCRdb to between 2018 and 2020). About the investigation overall: The treated patients, all with moderate-to-severe alopecia areata, were enrolled in an open-label pilot trial of oral tofacitinib given at 5 to 10 mg twice daily. Tofacitinib was administered for 6 to 18 months, and 6 months of follow-up off drug were then conducted to assess delayed response and recurrence. In treated patients, disease severity was measured using the SALT score, which gives the percentage of scalp surface area affected. High-throughput TCRbeta sequencing was used to examine T cell clonal expansion in alopecia areata in both the C3H/HeJ mouse model and human patients. On the human side, TCRbeta sequencing was run on scalp tissue and on sorted CD4+ and CD8+ peripheral blood T cells from healthy controls and from alopecia areata patients with either patchy or totalis/universalis disease. Biopsies were taken from tofacitinib-treated patients at baseline and again at 4 and 24 weeks into treatment, and several of those patients also had a later scalp biopsy. Scalp clonality was compared among normal scalp (n=4), patchy alopecia areata scalp (n=8), and alopecia totalis/universalis scalp (n=8). RNA was extracted with the PAXgene miRNA kit for fixed scalp, the miRNeasy kit for PBMCs, and the RNeasy kit for mouse skin. TCRbeta CDR3 regions were amplified by immunoSEQ multiplex PCR using 35 Vbeta forward and 13 Jbeta reverse primers. Findings and caveats that apply to the study as a whole: Unlike mouse skin, where gammadelta T cells dominate, normal human skin contains resident alphabeta T cells that get sequenced too, which complicates analysis of the scalp TCR repertoire. Many expanded lesional clones were found to persist in scalp and blood during tofacitinib treatment, and relapse after treatment cessation may be partly explained by this persistence. Compared with normal scalp, lesional scalp had higher clonality and more expanded CD8+ clones, particularly in alopecia totalis/universalis, a pattern that suggests antigenic drive. Because the treated cohort was small and had just a single nonresponder, larger studies are needed to establish links between baseline CD8+ expansion and response. TCR sequences shared between patients were less clear than in mice, possibly partly because of HLA diversity in the patient population. With tofacitinib, both scalp clonality and the number of expanded CD8+ clones among the top 100 scalp clones went down significantly.

In light of the paper, this sample's time point label describes: 4 weeks on oral tofacitinib. The treatment or condition label here, explained by the study, means: oral pan-JAK inhibitor, 5-10 mg twice daily. From alopecia areata patients, peripheral blood was collected along with lesional scalp punch biopsies. After PBMCs were isolated by density centrifugation and stained for CD3, CD4 and CD8, a FACSAria was used to sort CD4+ and CD8+ T cells. The library was made by the immunoSEQ multiplex PCR assay. RNA was extracted from all samples and reverse transcribed into cDNA, which served as template for TCR sequencing. First-strand cDNA was synthesized using SuperScript III with a 2:1 mix of oligo-dT and random hexamers. A synthetic immune receptor repertoire was used to gauge amplification bias, and whatever bias remained was removed computationally. In the original analysis: Raw reads were preprocessed to remove errors, and CDR3 was defined by IMGT conventions from the conserved cysteine to phenylalanine. Clonality was calculated as 1 minus Shannon entropy normalized by log2 of the number of productive unique TCRs. Scalp TCRbeta sequences were cross-referenced with sorted blood CD4 and CD8 repertoires so that the CD4 or CD8 identity of scalp clones could be inferred. The source is immuneACCESS, and TCRdb retained only in-frame sequences with V and J called. Part of the clones is not carried over; for the studies checked, unresolved V genes explain less than half of this, and the remainder is unexplained. The V and J calls and clone size were taken over from that table, and D and trimming were inferred from the DNA. The sample has about 140,000 clones on record, around 82% of them singletons. Together, the top ten hold roughly 25% of the sample.

V is pared back by 0 bases and J by 8 bases, with 16 bases lying between the germline termini. The CDR3 measures 15 amino acids from cysteine to phenylalanine. Here the CDR3 DNA is all that survives: 45 bases in frame from base 1. From the germline V gene, CDR1 is SQVTM and CDR2 is ANQGSEA. Of note for this clone: Which antigen it targets is not known. Within one base of it there is no much larger clone, and no base qualities were kept.

The TCR sequence derives from a human donor with alopecia areata. The sample in question was CD8+ T cells sorted from blood, obtained at week 4, from a patient treated with tofacitinib. The rearrangement combines TRBV29-1 with TRBJ1-4; TRBD1 could be the D gene, as 5 bases match. The CDR3 amino acid sequence is: CSVEDREGVLEKLFF. The DNA is as follows: TGCAGCGTTGAAGATCGAGAAGGGGTCCTGGAAAAACTGTTTTTT.